The 30 T cell receptor beta chains below were found in one sample sequenced in a study of blood T cell repertoires in COVID-19. Clones were read by immunoSEQ multiplex PCR, and TCRdb kept only the in-frame ones, dropping some. The repertoire holds 270,000 or so clones, with approximately 82% as singletons. Sample: peripheral blood. The receptors stem from a young woman with acute or convalescent COVID-19.

J is TRBJ2-1 and V is TRBV19, with TRBD2 matching over 9 bases. With V trimmed by 4 bases and J by 0 bases, 13 bases remained unmatched. CDR3 length: 19 residues. The germline V gene encodes CDR1 LNHDA and CDR2 SQIVND (reference sequence). The CDR3 protein is CASSTIPNRLADSYNEQFF. The CDR3 DNA sequence: TGTGCCAGTAGTACAATTCCGAATAGACTAGCGGACTCCTACAATGAGCAGTTCTTC.

The V and J genes are TRBV6-5 and TRBJ2-5, with TRBD2 matching 8 bases. CDR3 size: 15 residues. V shed 9 bases, J shed 2 bases, and the junction held 11 bases outside the gene matches. The germline V gene encodes CDR1 MNHEY and CDR2 SVGAGI. The CDR3 coding sequence is TGTGCCAGTCTCGACTTAAGCGGGAGTCAAGAGACCCAGTACTTC. This encodes CASLDLSGSQETQYF.

The V gene is TRBV30, the J gene TRBJ2-2, with a possible D match to TRBD2 (6 bases). Trimming pared 0 bases from V and 7 bases from J, leaving 18 bases between. The germline gives CDR1 GTSNPN, CDR2 SVGIG (reference sequence). The CDR3 extends over 16 amino acids. The CDR3 sequence: CAWSVEGLRGFGELFF. The CDR3 region has the DNA TGTGCCTGGAGTGTAGAGGGACTTAGAGGGTTCGGGGAGCTGTTTTTT.

This sequence joins TRBV4-2 and TRBJ2-1; 8 bases fit TRBD2. V dropped 0 bases and J dropped 13; count of bases not matched to a gene: 11. This CDR3 has 15 residues. Germline-derived CDR1 and CDR2 are LGHNA and YNFKEQ. The CDR3 DNA reads as TGTGCCAGCAGCCAAGATCAAGGGACTAGTTATCGTCAGTTCTTC. Its protein is CASSQDQGTSYRQFF.

The chain couples TRBV2 to TRBJ1-1; the D is unclear. The CDR3 consists of 15 residues. Germline V CDR1 and CDR2: SNHLY, FYNNEI. The V end was cut by 3 bases, the J end by 0 bases, with 11 bases between. The CDR3 loop is CASSDGDLLNTEAFF. In DNA form, the CDR3 reads TGTGCCAGCAGTGATGGTGACTTGCTGAACACTGAAGCTTTCTTT.

The V gene is TRBV9, the J gene TRBJ1-5; D gene unclear. The CDR3 is 15 amino acids. Germline V gene sequence: CDR1 SGDLS, CDR2 YYNGEE. Trimming shortened V by 3 bases and J by 5 bases, and 15 bases separated the two germline ends. CDR3 DNA sequence: TGTGCCAGCAGCGGGTACGGCGGGGAGGATCAGCCCCAGCATTTT. Protein: CASSGYGGEDQPQHF.

V and J are TRBV14 and TRBJ2-4; a possible D gene is TRBD1 (5 bases). Trimming took 0 bases from V and 1 from J, leaving 16 bases between them. This CDR3 contains 18 residues. Per germline, CDR1 SGHDN and CDR2 FVKESK. The CDR3 DNA reads TGTGCCAGCAGCCAAGAATTCAAGGGGAAAAGGGCCAAAAACATTCAGTACTTC. This codes for CASSQEFKGKRAKNIQYF.

This chain uses TRBV6-2 or TRBV6-3 with TRBJ2-7; 9 bases are a match to TRBD2. Germline assignment: CDR1 MNHEY and CDR2 SVGEGT. The CDR3 runs 15 residues. J lost 5 bases, V lost 6 bases, and 11 bases had no gene match. This CDR3 reads CASSPGVAGVDEQYF. The CDR3 nucleotides read TGTGCCAGCAGCCCCGGGGTAGCGGGAGTGGACGAGCAGTACTTC.

This chain connects TRBV7-3 to TRBJ1-1, with 7 bases aligning to TRBD1. Germline V gene lookup returns CDR1 SGHTA and CDR2 FQGTGA. V lost 2 bases and J lost 0; bases outside the gene matches: 6. CDR3 length: 16 amino acids. DNA for the CDR3: TGTGCCAGCAGCTTATCAGGGGGACACCTGAACACTGAAGCTTTCTTT. Translating it yields CASSLSGGHLNTEAFF.

The genes are TRBV6-5 and TRBJ2-2; 10 bases match TRBD2. Germline loops: CDR1 MNHEY, CDR2 SVGAGI. Trimming cost V 8 bases and J 9 bases; bases outside gene matches: 9. This CDR3 is 14 amino acids long. The CDR3 DNA sequence: TGTGCCAGCTCCCTACTAGCGGGAATCCGGGAGCTGTTTTTT. This encodes CASSLLAGIRELFF.

J is TRBJ1-5 and V is TRBV7-2; a weak D match, TRBD1 (6 bases). The V gene lost 1 base and the J gene lost 4 bases, with 14 bases spanning the gap. CDR3 length: 16 amino acids. Germline V CDR1 and CDR2: SGHTA, FQGNSA. The CDR3 region is CASSLDPGQKNQPQHF. The CDR3 bases are TGTGCCAGCAGCTTAGACCCTGGACAGAAAAATCAGCCCCAGCATTTT.

The chain employs TRBV6-5 and TRBJ1-2; D gene ambiguous. CDR1 is MNHEY, CDR2 SVGAGI, per germline. V was pared by 6 bases and J by 1 base, with 6 bases between. The CDR3 is 12 residues long. The CDR3 is CASRQNNYGYTF. The CDR3 coding sequence is TGTGCCAGCAGACAGAATAACTATGGCTACACCTTC.

This chain uses TRBV27 with TRBJ2-1; TRBD2 matches 12 bases. The length of the CDR3 is 14 residues. V shed 5 bases and J 6 bases; nucleotides not matched to a gene: 2. Germline V lookup: CDR1 MNHEY, CDR2 SMNVEV (reference sequence). CDR3 protein: CASSGLAGINEQFF. CDR3 coding DNA: TGTGCCAGCAGTGGACTAGCGGGAATCAATGAGCAGTTCTTC.

The chain links TRBV5-1 to TRBJ2-5; D is perhaps TRBD2 (6 bases). CDR3 size: 14 residues. Trimming pared 0 bases from V and 1 base from J, leaving 7 bases between. CDR1 and CDR2 (germline): SGHRS, YFSETQ. The CDR3 region is CASSLGEVQETQYF. The CDR3, as DNA: TGCGCCAGCAGCTTGGGGGAGGTCCAAGAGACCCAGTACTTC.

This clone appeared a single time. The chain links TRBV6-5 to TRBJ1-5; D gene unclear. The germline gives CDR1 MNHEY, CDR2 SVGAGI. This CDR3 spans 13 amino acids. V lost 5 bases to trimming and J lost 4 bases, with 9 bases between them. The CDR3 nucleotides are TGTGCCAGCAGTACCTCGGGTAATCAGCCCCAGCATTTT. Its protein is CASSTSGNQPQHF.

The chain joins TRBV27 to TRBJ1-1; 12 bases align to TRBD1. Trimming cost V 7 bases and J 4 bases; bases outside gene matches: 10. CDR1 MNHEY and CDR2 SMNVEV come from the germline V gene (reference sequence). CDR3 length: 16 amino acids. In DNA form, the CDR3 reads TGTGCCAGCAAGGTGGGACAGGGGGCGCAGGGCACTGAAGCTTTCTTT. Amino acids: CASKVGQGAQGTEAFF.

V and J are TRBV1 and TRBJ2-1; TRBD2 is the table's D call and was not checked against the DNA. TRBV1 is labeled a pseudogene. The CDR3 is 14 amino acids. Here the CDR3 reads CTSSPGLAHNEQFF. DNA for the CDR3: TGCACCAGCAGTCCGGGACTAGCCCACAATGAGCAGTTCTTC.

CDR3 amino acids: CASSRESNQPQHF. DNA of the CDR3: TGCGCCAGCAGCCGGGAAAGCAATCAGCCCCAGCATTTT. This sequence joins TRBV5-1 and TRBJ1-5; D unclear. This CDR3 is 13 amino acids long. V shed 4 bases and J shed 1 base, with 6 bases lying between them. Germline CDR1 and CDR2: SGHRS and YFSETQ.

This sequence joins TRBV9 and TRBJ2-5, with a possible D match to TRBD1 (5 bases). V lost 2 bases and J 1 base, leaving 9 bases between the germline ends. The CDR3 is 14 residues long. Germline V gene sequence: CDR1 SGDLS, CDR2 YYNGEE. The CDR3 DNA reads TGTGCCAGCAGCGTCACAGGCCTCCAAGAGACCCAGTACTTC. It translates to CASSVTGLQETQYF.

The chain has TRBV7-9 and TRBJ2-1, with 7 bases that match TRBD2. CDR3 length equals 15 residues. V shed 5 bases, J shed 10 bases, and the junction held 14 bases outside the gene matches. Per the germline V gene, CDR1 is SEHNR and CDR2 is FQNEAQ (reference sequence). The DNA of the CDR3 is TGTGCCAGCAGCCTTACGGCGGGAGTGATCTCCGAGCAGTTCTTC. This gives the protein CASSLTAGVISEQFF. Using reference TRBV7-9 and TRBJ2-1 for the parts outside the CDR3, the full variable domain is DTGVSQNPRHKITKRGQNVTFRCDPISEHNRLYWYRQTLGQGPEFLTYFQNEAQLEKSRLLSDRFSAERPKGSFSTLEIQRTEQGDSAMYLCASSLTAGVISEQFFGPGTRLTVL.

V usage is TRBV5-1 and J usage is TRBJ1-1; maybe TRBD1 (5 bases). The CDR3 totals 14 residues. The V end was cut by 1 base, the J end by 0 bases, with 7 bases between. Germline-derived CDR1 and CDR2 are SGHRS and YFSETQ. CDR3 nucleotides: TGCGCCAGCAGCTTGAAGGACATGAACACTGAAGCTTTCTTT. Encoded protein: CASSLKDMNTEAFF.

This chain connects TRBV7-2 to TRBJ2-7; 8 nucleotides agree with TRBD1. Germline-derived CDR1 and CDR2 are SGHTA and FQGNSA. V gave up 5 bases and J gave up 5 bases; unmatched junction bases: 8. This CDR3 region has 14 residues. In nucleotides, the CDR3 is TGTGCCAGCAGCCCTCGGACAGGGTCCCACGAGCAGTACTTC. Amino acids: CASSPRTGSHEQYF.

CDR3: CSVEEPLGELFF. The CDR3 DNA sequence: TGCAGCGTTGAGGAGCCGTTGGGGGAGCTGTTTTTT. The gene calls are TRBV29-1 and TRBJ2-2; D gene ambiguous. The CDR3 has 12 amino acids. V was shortened by 3 bases and J by 8 bases, with 10 bases between the two germline ends. Germline V gene data show CDR1 as SQVTM and CDR2 as ANQGSEA.

V usage is TRBV5-8 and J usage is TRBJ2-5, with TRBD1 matching over 8 bases. Germline CDR1 and CDR2: SGHTS and YDEGEE. V lost 1 base, J lost 5 bases, and 7 bases stayed unmatched. The CDR3 sequence is 15 residues long. The CDR3 coding sequence is TGTGCCAGCAGCTTGCAGGACAGGGATTTCGAGACCCAGTACTTC. This gives the protein CASSLQDRDFETQYF.

The V and J genes are TRBV2 and TRBJ1-2; 7 bases align to TRBD1. The CDR3 runs to 14 residues. V shed 6 bases, J shed 3 bases, and the junction held 7 bases outside the gene matches. CDR1 and CDR2 from the germline V gene are SNHLY and FYNNEI. The CDR3 sequence: CASSPLTGYYGYTF. CDR3 DNA sequence: TGTGCCAGCAGCCCCCTGACAGGGTACTATGGCTACACCTTC.

The V call is TRBV7-2, the J call TRBJ2-1; D tentatively fits TRBD1 or TRBD2 (5 bases each). Trimming took 5 bases from V and 0 from J, leaving 17 bases between them. The CDR3 totals 17 residues. Germline CDR1 and CDR2: SGHTA and FQGNSA. The CDR3 DNA reads as TGTGCCAGCAGCCTAGAGGGGCTAGGGTCCTCCTACAATGAGCAGTTCTTC. Translation: CASSLEGLGSSYNEQFF.

J is TRBJ2-5 and V is TRBV27, with TRBD1 matching over 9 bases. Trimming at V came to 5 bases and at J to 7 bases, leaving 5 bases not matched to a gene. The germline V gene has CDR1 MNHEY and CDR2 SMNVEV (reference sequence). CDR3 length: 13 amino acids. The DNA of the CDR3 is TGTGCCAGCAGTCCAGGACAGGGGAGGACCCAGTACTTC. This gives the protein CASSPGQGRTQYF.

The rearrangement links TRBV9 to TRBJ1-2; 8 bases fit TRBD1. This CDR3 contains 13 residues. Germline V gives CDR1 SGDLS, CDR2 YYNGEE. Losses at the gene ends were 6 bases for V and 1 base for J; bases not matched to a gene: 2. Here the CDR3 reads CASTGGNNYGYTF. The CDR3 bases are TGTGCCAGCACAGGGGGCAATAACTATGGCTACACCTTC.

A single count supports this clone. The rearrangement joins TRBV30 to TRBJ2-1, with TRBD1 matching 9 bases. Germline values: CDR1 GTSNPN, CDR2 SVGIG (reference sequence). CDR3 size: 14 residues. The V segment lost 4 bases and the J segment 10 bases; nucleotides outside the gene matches: 11. The CDR3 DNA follows: TGTGCCTGGACGGACAGGGGAGTCTTCATGGAGCAGTTCTTC. It is translated as CAWTDRGVFMEQFF. The full variable domain, with the rest looked up from reference TRBV30 and TRBJ2-1, is SQTIHQWPATLVQPVGSPLSLECTVEGTSNPNLYWYRQAAGRGLQLLFYSVGIGQISSEVPQNLSASRPQDRQFILSSKKLLLSDSGFYLCAWTDRGVFMEQFFGPGTRLTVL.

This clone appeared once. This rearrangement joins TRBV5-1 to TRBJ1-2, with D possibly matching TRBD1 (5 bases). The CDR3 contains 13 residues. Trimming cost V 1 base and J 6 bases, with 10 bases left between them. Germline V gene data show CDR1 as SGHRS and CDR2 as YFSETQ. Here the CDR3 reads CASSLRGSDGYTF. As DNA, the CDR3 is TGCGCCAGCAGCTTGAGGGGTTCTGATGGCTACACCTTC.